Listed below are T cell receptor beta chains from one sample, sequenced in a study of regulatory dendritic cells for organ transplantation. Antigen specificity for these receptors is unknown. Libraries were prepared by immunoSEQ multiplex PCR; TCRdb keeps only in-frame clonotypes and omits some of them. This table holds some 12,000 clones, less than 70% found once. Material for sequencing was naive CD8+ T cells from blood cultured with dendritic cells. The receptors stem from a human donor in good health. Both conserved end residues are part of each CDR3. D genes are given only for firm matches. Size values are once, few and many counts, or a class for expanded clones, and some rows have none.

cdr3_nt cdr3_aa v_call clone_size d_call j_call
TGCAGCGTCCCGACTAGCGGGGCCTCCTACGAGCAGTACTTC CSVPTSGASYEQYF TRBV29-1 once TRBD2 TRBJ2-7
TGTGCCAGCAGCTCTGATAGCGGGGGGGCGGGGGATACGCAGTATTTT CASSSDSGGAGDTQYF TRBV5-4 . TRBD2 TRBJ2-3
TGTGCCAGCAGCTTTGGGACAATGAACACTGAAGCTTTCTTT CASSFGTMNTEAFF TRBV5-6 . . TRBJ1-1
TGTGCCAGCAGCAGCTTTCTAAACCAAGAGACCCAGTACTTC CASSSFLNQETQYF TRBV11-2 few . TRBJ2-5
TGTGCCAGCAGCTTAGGTGCAGTCTACACCTTC CASSLGAVYTF TRBV11-2 few . TRBJ1-2
TGTGCCAGCAGTTCTAGCGGGGGAGGCACAGATACGCAGTATTTT CASSSSGGGTDTQYF TRBV6-5 . TRBD2 TRBJ2-3
TGTGCCAGCAGTCGTCCAACGCGGCGGGGGAGCCACGAGCAGTACTTC CASSRPTRRGSHEQYF TRBV7-9 few TRBD2 TRBJ2-7
TGTGCCAGCAACACCGAGGACTTATCGCAGTATTTT CASNTEDLSQYF TRBV11-2 few . TRBJ2-3
TGCGCCAGCACCGTAAGCACAGGGCTTGATACGCAGTATTTT CASTVSTGLDTQYF TRBV5-1 once . TRBJ2-3
TGTGCCAGCAGTTCCGGCTGGGGGGGAACCTACGAGCAGTACTTC CASSSGWGGTYEQYF TRBV5-6 . TRBD2 TRBJ2-7
TGCGCCAGCAGCTTGTCCAGCGCCGAGCAGTACTTC CASSLSSAEQYF TRBV5-1 few . TRBJ2-7
TGTGCCAGCAGCCTTAGTACAGGGGATTACAACGAGCAGTACTTC CASSLSTGDYNEQYF TRBV7-9 . TRBD1 TRBJ2-7
TGTGCCAGTAGTATCTGGGACAGACAAGAGACCCAGTACTTC CASSIWDRQETQYF TRBV19 . TRBD1 TRBJ2-5
TGCGCCAGCAGCCACGACAGGGTCCCCGCAACTAATGAAAAACTGTTTTTT CASSHDRVPATNEKLFF TRBV4-3 . TRBD1 TRBJ1-4
TGTGCCAGCAGTTTATTGGGGGGGGCTTGGGAGACCCAGTACTTC CASSLLGGAWETQYF TRBV6-5 . . TRBJ2-5
TGTGCCAGCAGCTTAGGATCAGGGTCCTACGAGCAGTACTTC CASSLGSGSYEQYF TRBV11-3 few . TRBJ2-7
TGTGCCAGCAGCGAGAGTGGAGCGGGGATCACAGATACGCAGTATTTT CASSESGAGITDTQYF TRBV9 once TRBD2 TRBJ2-3
TGTGCCAGCAGCTCTAGCGGGGGCACGGCGGGGTACGAGCAGTACTTC CASSSSGGTAGYEQYF TRBV7-9 few TRBD2 TRBJ2-7
TGTGCCAGGGAGGGGGGGGCAGTCACTGAAGCTTTCTTT CAREGGAVTEAFF TRBV2 few . TRBJ1-1
TGTGCCAGCAGCGTAGCGACAGGGGGCTACGAGCAGTACTTC CASSVATGGYEQYF TRBV9 once TRBD1 TRBJ2-7
TGTGCCACCAGAGGAGATGGGAATGAGCAGTTCTTC CATRGDGNEQFF TRBV15 . . TRBJ2-1
TGTGCCAGCAGCACGACAGGGGGCGCCAATGGCTACACCTTC CASSTTGGANGYTF TRBV5-4 . TRBD1 TRBJ1-2
TGTGCCAGCAGTCCTAGGGGCGGGAAACCCACTTTAACTATGCTTAGCTATGGCTACACCTTC CASSPRGGKPTLTMLSYGYTF TRBV27 . . TRBJ1-2
TGTGCCAGCAGCTTACTGGCCACCTCTAGCACAGATACGCAGTATTTT CASSLLATSSTDTQYF TRBV7-8 few . TRBJ2-3
TGCGCCAGTAAGGACTTTACAGGGCATGAAGCTTTCTTT CASKDFTGHEAFF TRBV4-1 few . TRBJ1-1
TGCAGCGTTGAAGCGGACAGGGTCGCCTATGGCTACACCTTC CSVEADRVAYGYTF TRBV29-1 . TRBD1 TRBJ1-2
TGTGCCAGCAGCCTTGCTACGGGGACAGGGGCCACTGAAGCTTTCTTT CASSLATGTGATEAFF TRBV4-2 medium-sized TRBD1 TRBJ1-1
TGTGCCAGCAGCCCGCGGCGGGGCGCAGGAGAGACCCAGTACTTC CASSPRRGAGETQYF TRBV27 once . TRBJ2-5
TGTGCCAGCAGCCGTACAGGGTCACCTCTCTACGAGCAGTACTTC CASSRTGSPLYEQYF TRBV11-2 . . TRBJ2-7
TGTGCCAGCAGCTCCCTCGTGGGGGGTCCCAACACCGGGGAGCTGTTTTTT CASSSLVGGPNTGELFF TRBV7-9 . . TRBJ2-2
TGTGCCAGCAGCTTAGGGGGCCGAGAGCAGTTCTTC CASSLGGREQFF TRBV11-2 . . TRBJ2-1
TGTGCCAGCAGTTTCTCTCCCTCTGGAAACACCATATATTTT CASSFSPSGNTIYF TRBV27 once . TRBJ1-3
TGTGCCAGCAGCTTAGTTTGGGGGCGTGAGACCCAGTACTTC CASSLVWGRETQYF TRBV7-8 . . TRBJ2-5
TGTGCCAGCGAGCACGGGACAGGGGTCTACGAGCAGTACTTC CASEHGTGVYEQYF TRBV2 . TRBD1 TRBJ2-7
TGCGCCAGCCGGGGGCTACAGGGGAGGAGATTTCAAGAGACCCAGTACTTC CASRGLQGRRFQETQYF TRBV5-1 . . TRBJ2-5
TGTGCCAGCAGTTACTCTGGTGACAGTATAAACACTGAAGCTTTCTTT CASSYSGDSINTEAFF TRBV6-5 once . TRBJ1-1
TGCGCCAGCAGCTTGTCAACAGGGAATACTGAAGCTTTCTTT CASSLSTGNTEAFF TRBV5-1 few . TRBJ1-1
TGTGCCAGCAGTTACGCCGGGGGACTCCAAGAGACCCAGTACTTC CASSYAGGLQETQYF TRBV6-5 . . TRBJ2-5
TGCGCCAGCAGCCGGGGGGGGTCGAACACTGAAGCTTTCTTT CASSRGGSNTEAFF TRBV4-1 . . TRBJ1-1
TGTGCCAGCAGCCCGAGACTAGCGGGGGACCAAGAGACCCAGTACTTC CASSPRLAGDQETQYF TRBV7-9 . TRBD2 TRBJ2-5
TGCAGCGTTATCGCTCAGGCTGAAGCTTTCTTT CSVIAQAEAFF TRBV29-1 . . TRBJ1-1
TGCGCCAGCAGCCTAGAGACACCGAGGGCTGAAGCTTTCTTT CASSLETPRAEAFF TRBV4-1 . . TRBJ1-1